This is a list of T cell receptor beta chains from one sample in a study of T cell responses to AZD1222 COVID-19 vaccine. Measured with immunoSEQ multiplex PCR; TCRdb has only the in-frame clones, and not every one. The data contain 120,000 or so clones, over 75% of them seen just once; the ten biggest clones take up about 5.4%. Material: peripheral blood, obtained on day 0 of AZD1222 vaccination. The receptors stem from an adult in good health. Each CDR3 is given with its conserved first and last residue. A D gene is named only where the DNA matches it firmly. The size of a clone is reported for some rows only, either as once, few or many, or as a class for expanded clones.

J gene: TRBJ1-2; clone size: once; CDR3 length: 14; V gene: TRBV9; D gene: .; CDR3 protein: CASSVGESLYGYTF; CDR3 DNA: TGTGCCAGCAGCGTAGGGGAGAGCCTCTATGGCTACACCTTC
J gene: TRBJ1-6; clone size: .; CDR3 length: 15; V gene: TRBV11-3; D gene: TRBD1; CDR3 protein: CASSSRDRVNSPLHF; CDR3 DNA: TGTGCCAGCAGCTCCCGCGACAGGGTTAATTCACCCCTCCACTTT
J gene: TRBJ1-1; clone size: .; CDR3 length: 13; V gene: TRBV5-8; D gene: .; CDR3 protein: CASILGANTEAFF; CDR3 DNA: TGTGCCAGCATATTGGGGGCGAACACTGAAGCTTTCTTT
J gene: TRBJ1-5; clone size: .; CDR3 length: 14; V gene: TRBV6-6; D gene: .; CDR3 protein: CASIELPSNQPQHF; CDR3 DNA: TGTGCCAGCATAGAACTTCCGAGCAATCAGCCCCAGCATTTT
J gene: TRBJ2-1; clone size: .; CDR3 length: 13; V gene: TRBV7-6; D gene: .; CDR3 protein: CASSSGPKNEQFF; CDR3 DNA: TGTGCCAGCAGCTCCGGGCCGAAGAATGAGCAGTTCTTC
J gene: TRBJ2-5; clone size: .; CDR3 length: 16; V gene: TRBV14; D gene: TRBD2; CDR3 protein: CASSQVELAGAETQYF; CDR3 DNA: TGTGCCAGCAGCCAAGTTGAACTAGCGGGAGCGGAGACCCAGTACTTC
J gene: TRBJ1-5; clone size: once; CDR3 length: 15; V gene: TRBV9; D gene: .; CDR3 protein: CASSPRAIPNQPQHF; CDR3 DNA: TGTGCCAGCAGCCCCAGGGCAATCCCTAATCAGCCCCAGCATTTT
J gene: TRBJ2-1; clone size: .; CDR3 length: 12; V gene: TRBV7-9; D gene: TRBD2; CDR3 protein: CASSPGRNEQFF; CDR3 DNA: TGTGCCAGCAGCCCCGGGAGGAATGAGCAGTTCTTC
J gene: TRBJ2-1; clone size: .; CDR3 length: 13; V gene: TRBV29-1; D gene: .; CDR3 protein: CSLRKGLNNEQFF; CDR3 DNA: TGCAGCCTTAGGAAGGGCCTCAACAATGAGCAGTTCTTC
J gene: TRBJ1-1; clone size: .; CDR3 length: 13; V gene: TRBV12-3/TRBV12-4; D gene: .; CDR3 protein: CASTQQMNTEAFF; CDR3 DNA: TGTGCCAGCACCCAACAGATGAACACTGAAGCTTTCTTT
J gene: TRBJ2-5; clone size: .; CDR3 length: 13; V gene: TRBV27; D gene: .; CDR3 protein: CASSLSTQETQYF; CDR3 DNA: TGTGCCAGCAGTTTATCAACCCAAGAGACCCAGTACTTC
J gene: TRBJ2-1; clone size: .; CDR3 length: 16; V gene: TRBV11-2; D gene: .; CDR3 protein: CASSLGAGTNSGEQFF; CDR3 DNA: TGTGCCAGCAGCTTAGGGGCGGGAACCAATTCAGGAGAGCAGTTCTTC
J gene: TRBJ2-1; clone size: .; CDR3 length: 15; V gene: TRBV6-4; D gene: TRBD2; CDR3 protein: CASKGGRPSYNEQFF; CDR3 DNA: TGTGCCAGTAAAGGCGGGAGACCCTCCTACAATGAGCAGTTCTTC
J gene: TRBJ1-2; clone size: .; CDR3 length: 14; V gene: TRBV28; D gene: .; CDR3 protein: CASSTPGSNYGYTF; CDR3 DNA: TGTGCCAGCAGTACCCCGGGCAGCAACTATGGCTACACCTTC
J gene: TRBJ2-3; clone size: .; CDR3 length: 14; V gene: TRBV7-6; D gene: .; CDR3 protein: CASSPLSPGGTQYF; CDR3 DNA: TGTGCCAGCAGCCCCCTTTCGCCCGGGGGTACGCAGTATTTT
J gene: TRBJ2-7; clone size: .; CDR3 length: 15; V gene: TRBV19; D gene: .; CDR3 protein: CASSIFAGLSYEQYF; CDR3 DNA: TGTGCCAGTAGTATATTCGCAGGGTTGTCCTACGAGCAGTACTTC
J gene: TRBJ2-1; clone size: .; CDR3 length: 14; V gene: TRBV6-2/TRBV6-3; D gene: .; CDR3 protein: CASSYPDSTNEQFF; CDR3 DNA: TGTGCCAGCAGTTATCCGGACAGCACGAATGAGCAGTTCTTC
J gene: TRBJ1-1; clone size: .; CDR3 length: 15; V gene: TRBV7-6; D gene: TRBD1; CDR3 protein: CASSPVGTGVTEAFF; CDR3 DNA: TGTGCCAGCAGCCCAGTTGGGACAGGGGTCACTGAAGCTTTCTTT
J gene: TRBJ2-7; clone size: .; CDR3 length: 18; V gene: TRBV7-6; D gene: TRBD2; CDR3 protein: CASSCKKDLAGERNEQYF; CDR3 DNA: TGTGCCAGCAGCTGCAAAAAGGATCTAGCGGGAGAAAGAAACGAGCAGTACTTC
J gene: TRBJ2-1; clone size: .; CDR3 length: 14; V gene: TRBV7-3; D gene: .; CDR3 protein: CASSLVPKNNEQFF; CDR3 DNA: TGTGCCAGCAGCTTAGTGCCAAAAAACAATGAGCAGTTCTTC
J gene: TRBJ1-5; clone size: few; CDR3 length: 17; V gene: TRBV18; D gene: TRBD1; CDR3 protein: CASSPQGQGGFGQPQHF; CDR3 DNA: TGTGCCAGCTCACCACAGGGACAGGGTGGATTCGGGCAGCCCCAGCATTTT
J gene: TRBJ1-1; clone size: .; CDR3 length: 16; V gene: TRBV4-3; D gene: TRBD1; CDR3 protein: CASSQDFRGLNTEAFF; CDR3 DNA: TGCGCCAGCAGCCAAGACTTTAGGGGGCTGAACACTGAAGCTTTCTTT
J gene: TRBJ1-5; clone size: .; CDR3 length: 13; V gene: TRBV19; D gene: TRBD1; CDR3 protein: CASRDRTNQPQHF; CDR3 DNA: TGTGCCAGTAGGGACAGGACTAATCAGCCCCAGCATTTT
J gene: TRBJ1-2; clone size: .; CDR3 length: 12; V gene: TRBV7-9; D gene: .; CDR3 protein: CASSIDSYGYTF; CDR3 DNA: TGTGCCAGCAGCATTGATTCCTATGGCTACACCTTC
J gene: TRBJ1-2; clone size: .; CDR3 length: 12; V gene: TRBV28; D gene: .; CDR3 protein: CASSPQVVGYTF; CDR3 DNA: TGTGCCAGCAGTCCACAGGTTGTAGGCTACACCTTC
J gene: TRBJ1-6; clone size: few; CDR3 length: 15; V gene: TRBV9; D gene: .; CDR3 protein: CASSELGRPNSPLHF; CDR3 DNA: TGTGCCAGCAGCGAGTTGGGCAGACCAAATTCACCCCTCCACTTT
J gene: TRBJ2-2; clone size: .; CDR3 length: 15; V gene: TRBV6-5; D gene: .; CDR3 protein: CASSYNVANTGELFF; CDR3 DNA: TGTGCCAGCAGTTACAACGTGGCGAACACCGGGGAGCTGTTTTTT
J gene: TRBJ2-7; clone size: .; CDR3 length: 17; V gene: TRBV28; D gene: TRBD1; CDR3 protein: CASSYNPADRLGDEQYF; CDR3 DNA: TGTGCCAGCAGTTACAACCCCGCGGACAGGCTCGGGGACGAGCAGTACTTC
J gene: TRBJ2-7; clone size: .; CDR3 length: 14; V gene: TRBV5-1; D gene: TRBD1; CDR3 protein: CASSWGQGNIEQYF; CDR3 DNA: TGCGCCAGCAGCTGGGGACAGGGTAACATCGAGCAGTACTTC
J gene: TRBJ1-4; clone size: .; CDR3 length: 15; V gene: TRBV13; D gene: .; CDR3 protein: CASSFTGSGGEKLFF; CDR3 DNA: TGTGCCAGCAGCTTTACAGGATCCGGAGGGGAAAAACTGTTTTTT
J gene: TRBJ1-2; clone size: .; CDR3 length: 12; V gene: TRBV28; D gene: .; CDR3 protein: CASSLDGYGYTF; CDR3 DNA: TGTGCCAGCAGTTTAGATGGCTATGGCTACACCTTC
J gene: TRBJ1-6; clone size: .; CDR3 length: 15; V gene: TRBV19; D gene: .; CDR3 protein: CASSQGSSYNSPLHF; CDR3 DNA: TGTGCCAGTAGTCAGGGGAGCTCCTATAATTCACCCCTCCACTTT
J gene: TRBJ2-1; clone size: .; CDR3 length: 19; V gene: TRBV3-1/TRBV3-2; D gene: TRBD2; CDR3 protein: CASSQPGGSKDSVYNEQFF; CDR3 DNA: TGTGCCAGCAGCCAGCCGGGCGGGAGTAAAGATTCGGTCTACAATGAGCAGTTCTTC
J gene: TRBJ2-7; clone size: .; CDR3 length: 15; V gene: TRBV9; D gene: TRBD1; CDR3 protein: CASSSSGTATYEQYF; CDR3 DNA: TGTGCCAGCAGCTCTTCCGGGACAGCAACCTACGAGCAGTACTTC
J gene: TRBJ1-6; clone size: .; CDR3 length: 14; V gene: TRBV6-5; D gene: TRBD1; CDR3 protein: CASRGQGANSPLHF; CDR3 DNA: TGTGCCAGCAGGGGACAGGGGGCTAATTCACCCCTCCACTTT
J gene: TRBJ1-1; clone size: .; CDR3 length: 14; V gene: TRBV4-2; D gene: TRBD1; CDR3 protein: CASSQPDRDTEAFF; CDR3 DNA: TGTGCCAGCAGCCAACCAGACAGGGACACTGAAGCTTTCTTT
J gene: TRBJ2-1; clone size: .; CDR3 length: 15; V gene: TRBV5-1; D gene: .; CDR3 protein: CASSFAADSYNEQFF; CDR3 DNA: TGCGCCAGCAGCTTTGCAGCGGACTCCTACAATGAGCAGTTCTTC
J gene: TRBJ2-2; clone size: .; CDR3 length: 15; V gene: TRBV19; D gene: .; CDR3 protein: CASSMGDYVYRELFF; CDR3 DNA: TGTGCCAGTAGTATGGGGGATTACGTCTACCGGGAGCTGTTTTTT
J gene: TRBJ2-7; clone size: .; CDR3 length: 17; V gene: TRBV13; D gene: TRBD2; CDR3 protein: CASSPGLAGGFSYEQYF; CDR3 DNA: TGTGCCAGCAGCCCCGGACTAGCGGGAGGATTCTCCTACGAGCAGTACTTC
J gene: TRBJ2-7; clone size: .; CDR3 length: 16; V gene: TRBV10-3; D gene: .; CDR3 protein: CAISESRDKSSYEQYF; CDR3 DNA: TGTGCCATCAGTGAGTCCCGGGACAAGAGCTCCTACGAGCAGTACTTC
J gene: TRBJ2-7; clone size: .; CDR3 length: 15; V gene: TRBV25-1; D gene: .; CDR3 protein: CASSATGTFSYEQYF; CDR3 DNA: TGTGCCAGCAGTGCTACCGGGACTTTCTCCTACGAGCAGTACTTC
J gene: TRBJ2-7; clone size: .; CDR3 length: 15; V gene: TRBV7-2; D gene: TRBD2; CDR3 protein: CASSLGASGTYEQYF; CDR3 DNA: TGTGCCAGCAGCTTGGGGGCTAGCGGGACCTACGAGCAGTACTTC
J gene: TRBJ1-6; clone size: .; CDR3 length: 17; V gene: TRBV7-2; D gene: .; CDR3 protein: CASSRDFQSSYNSPLHF; CDR3 DNA: TGTGCCAGCAGCCGGGACTTTCAGAGCTCCTATAATTCACCCCTCCACTTT
J gene: TRBJ1-2; clone size: .; CDR3 length: 13; V gene: TRBV30; D gene: TRBD1; CDR3 protein: CAGDRGGLGGYTF; CDR3 DNA: TGTGCCGGGGACAGGGGAGGACTTGGTGGCTACACCTTC
J gene: TRBJ1-5; clone size: .; CDR3 length: 16; V gene: TRBV5-8; D gene: .; CDR3 protein: CASSVSAGRLNQPQHF; CDR3 DNA: TGTGCCAGCAGCGTTAGCGCGGGACGGCTCAATCAGCCCCAGCATTTT
J gene: TRBJ2-1; clone size: .; CDR3 length: 16; V gene: TRBV30; D gene: TRBD2; CDR3 protein: CAWSSGGRLSYNEQFF; CDR3 DNA: TGTGCCTGGAGTTCTGGCGGGAGGTTGTCCTACAATGAGCAGTTCTTC
J gene: TRBJ1-1; clone size: .; CDR3 length: 15; V gene: TRBV3-1/TRBV3-2; D gene: .; CDR3 protein: CASSQEHSWNTEAFF; CDR3 DNA: TGTGCCAGCAGCCAAGAACACAGCTGGAACACTGAAGCTTTCTTT
J gene: TRBJ1-2; clone size: .; CDR3 length: 15; V gene: TRBV11-3; D gene: TRBD1; CDR3 protein: CASSPPDRRKNGYTF; CDR3 DNA: TGTGCCAGCAGCCCTCCGGACAGGCGGAAAAATGGCTACACCTTC
J gene: TRBJ1-2; clone size: .; CDR3 length: 16; V gene: TRBV7-9; D gene: .; CDR3 protein: CASSRYGITANYGYTF; CDR3 DNA: TGTGCCAGCAGCCGTTATGGGATTACCGCTAACTATGGCTACACCTTC
J gene: TRBJ1-2; clone size: .; CDR3 length: 14; V gene: TRBV3-1/TRBV3-2; D gene: TRBD1; CDR3 protein: CASSQGDRYRGYTF; CDR3 DNA: TGTGCCAGCAGCCAAGGGGACAGGTATCGTGGCTACACCTTC
J gene: TRBJ1-2; clone size: .; CDR3 length: 14; V gene: TRBV18; D gene: .; CDR3 protein: CASSPTGTYYGYTF; CDR3 DNA: TGTGCCAGCTCACCTACCGGGACGTATTATGGCTACACCTTC
J gene: TRBJ2-1; clone size: .; CDR3 length: 16; V gene: TRBV28; D gene: .; CDR3 protein: CASSTRAGQAYNEQFF; CDR3 DNA: TGTGCCAGCAGTACGCGGGCAGGGCAAGCCTACAATGAGCAGTTCTTC
J gene: TRBJ1-2; clone size: .; CDR3 length: 13; V gene: TRBV28; D gene: .; CDR3 protein: CASSGTTNYGYTF; CDR3 DNA: TGTGCCAGCAGCGGTACAACTAACTATGGCTACACCTTC
J gene: TRBJ1-1; clone size: .; CDR3 length: 14; V gene: TRBV14; D gene: .; CDR3 protein: CASSQGYGNTEAFF; CDR3 DNA: TGTGCCAGCAGCCAAGGTTACGGGAACACTGAAGCTTTCTTT
J gene: TRBJ1-5; clone size: .; CDR3 length: 16; V gene: TRBV5-3; D gene: .; CDR3 protein: CARSNRDKNSNQPQHF; CDR3 DNA: TGTGCCAGAAGCAACCGGGACAAGAATAGCAATCAGCCCCAGCATTTT